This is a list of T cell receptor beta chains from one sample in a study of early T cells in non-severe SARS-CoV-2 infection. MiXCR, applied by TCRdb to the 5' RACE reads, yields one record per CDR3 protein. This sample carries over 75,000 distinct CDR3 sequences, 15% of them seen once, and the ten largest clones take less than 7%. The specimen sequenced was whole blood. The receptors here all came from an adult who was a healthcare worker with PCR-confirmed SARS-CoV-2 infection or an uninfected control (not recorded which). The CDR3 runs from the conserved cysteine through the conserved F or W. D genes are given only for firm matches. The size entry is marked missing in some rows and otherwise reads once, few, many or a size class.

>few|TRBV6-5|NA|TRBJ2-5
TGTGCCAGCACTCCCCCGGGGCGGGAGACCCAGTACTTC
CASTPPGRETQYF
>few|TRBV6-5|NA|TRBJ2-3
TGTGCCAGCAGTTACGCCCGGACTTCCATGGATACGCAGTATTTT
CASSYARTSMDTQYF
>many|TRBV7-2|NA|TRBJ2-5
TGTGCCAGCAGCTTATCGGTAGCGGAAGAGACCCAGTACTTC
CASSLSVAEETQYF
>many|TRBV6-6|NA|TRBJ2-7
TGTGCCAGCAGCACTAGGGGACTTGAGCAGTACTTC
CASSTRGLEQYF
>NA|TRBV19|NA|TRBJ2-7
TGTGCCAGTAGTATTGGGCCGAGCTCCTACGAGCAGTACTTC
CASSIGPSSYEQYF
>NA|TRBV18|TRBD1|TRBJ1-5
TGTGCCAGCTCGGGACAGGGCAGGAATCAGCCCCAGCATTTT
CASSGQGRNQPQHF
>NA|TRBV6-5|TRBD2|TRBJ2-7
TGTGCCAGCAGTGAACTAGCGGGCAGCTCCTACGAGCAGTACTTC
CASSELAGSSYEQYF
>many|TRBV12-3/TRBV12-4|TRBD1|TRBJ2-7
TGTGCCAGCAGTGCCGGGACAGGGGGAGCCCCTACCTACGAGCAGTACTTC
CASSAGTGGAPTYEQYF
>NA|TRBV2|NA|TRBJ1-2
TGTGCCAGCTCGGGACCAGGGGGCTACACCTTC
CASSGPGGYTF
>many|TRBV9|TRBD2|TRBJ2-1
TGTGCCAGCAGCGTAGCGGCGGGAGGCCCCCCCTACAATGAGCAGTTCTTC
CASSVAAGGPPYNEQFF
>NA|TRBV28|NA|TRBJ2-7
TGTGCCAGCACCTCGGGACCTTCCCTCGACGAGCAGTACTTC
CASTSGPSLDEQYF
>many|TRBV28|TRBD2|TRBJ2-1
TGTGCCAGCAGTCCCGCTGGTAGCGGGAGATCCAATGAGCAGTTCTTC
CASSPAGSGRSNEQFF
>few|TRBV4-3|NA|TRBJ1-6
TGCGCCAGCAGCCAAGCCCGGAGGTGGGATGGAGCACCCCTCCACTTT
CASSQARRWDGAPLHF
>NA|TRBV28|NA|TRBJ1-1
TGTGCCAGCAGTTCCCGGACAGAGACCCTGAACACTGAAGCTTTCTTT
CASSSRTETLNTEAFF
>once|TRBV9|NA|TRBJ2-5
TGTGCCAGCAGCGGGGCCGGGGCAGAGACCCAGTACTTC
CASSGAGAETQYF
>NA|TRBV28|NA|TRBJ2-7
TGTGCCAGCAGTTTCCAGGGGCCAACCTACGAGCAGTACTTC
CASSFQGPTYEQYF
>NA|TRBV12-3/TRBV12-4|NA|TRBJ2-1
TGTGCCAGCAGAAAACTGGGGGAGCAGTTCTTC
CASRKLGEQFF
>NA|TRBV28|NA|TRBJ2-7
TGTGCCAGCAGCGCCGGACAGAACTACGAGCAGTACTTC
CASSAGQNYEQYF
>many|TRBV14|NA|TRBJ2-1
TGTGCCAGCAGCCAATCGACGGGACGCTCCTACAATGAGCAGTTCTTC
CASSQSTGRSYNEQFF
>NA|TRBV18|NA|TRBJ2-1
TGTGCCAGCTCACCAGGAGGTCCGCTTTTCTTC
CASSPGGPLFF
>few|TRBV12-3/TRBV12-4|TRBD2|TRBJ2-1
TGTGCCAGCAGTCGGTCTAGCGGACGGAATGAGCAGTTCTTC
CASSRSSGRNEQFF
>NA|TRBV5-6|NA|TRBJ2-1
TGTGCCAGCAGCCCGGACGCCAATGAGCAGTTCTTC
CASSPDANEQFF
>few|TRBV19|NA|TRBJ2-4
TGTGCCAGTAGTGGGAGTCTGGGGGCCAAAAACATTCAGTACTTC
CASSGSLGAKNIQYF
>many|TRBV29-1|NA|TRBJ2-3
TGCAGCGTCCGGGACCCTAACCTTGATACGCAGTATTTT
CSVRDPNLDTQYF
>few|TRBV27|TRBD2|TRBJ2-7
TGTGCCAGCAAGACTAGCGGTCGCTACGAGCAGTACTTC
CASKTSGRYEQYF
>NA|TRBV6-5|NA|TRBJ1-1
TGTGCCAGCCGGAGCAGGGGAGAAGCGGCTTTCTTT
CASRSRGEAAFF
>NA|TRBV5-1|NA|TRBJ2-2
TGCGCCAGCAGTGACGGCACCGGGGAGCTGTTTTTT
CASSDGTGELFF
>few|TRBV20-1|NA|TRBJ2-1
TGCAGTGCGCCGAACCGTGAGCAGTTCTTC
CSAPNREQFF
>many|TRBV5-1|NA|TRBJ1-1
TGCGCCAGCAGCTTGGTTGGGGGCGAAGCTTTCTTT
CASSLVGGEAFF
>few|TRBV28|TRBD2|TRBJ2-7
TGTGCCAGCAAGGCGGCTAGCGGGAGGAGCGGTAGGCCCTACGAGCAGTACTTC
CASKAASGRSGRPYEQYF
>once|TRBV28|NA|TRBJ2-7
TGTGCCAGTGGGAGTCTCCACGAGCAGTACTTC
CASGSLHEQYF
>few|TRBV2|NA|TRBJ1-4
TGTGCCAGCACAGGGGCCGGAGAAAAACTGTTTTTT
CASTGAGEKLFF
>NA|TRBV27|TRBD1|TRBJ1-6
TGTGCCAGCAGACCGGGACAGCTTAATAATTCACCCCTCCACTTT
CASRPGQLNNSPLHF
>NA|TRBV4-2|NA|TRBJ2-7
TGTGCCAGCAGCCAAGGAGCGCTGGCCTACGAGCAGTACTTC
CASSQGALAYEQYF
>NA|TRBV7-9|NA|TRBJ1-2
TGTGCCAGCAGCTTAGAAGTGGACTATGGCTACACCTTC
CASSLEVDYGYTF
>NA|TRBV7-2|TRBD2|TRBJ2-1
TGTGCCAGCAGCTCCCACTTAGCGGGAGACATCAATGAGCAGTTCTTC
CASSSHLAGDINEQFF
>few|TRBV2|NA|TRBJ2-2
TGTGCCTCCCGGTTAACTCCTGACACCGGGGAGCTGTTTTTT
CASRLTPDTGELFF
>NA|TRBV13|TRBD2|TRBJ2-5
TGTGCCAGCAGCTTAGGGCTAGCGGGATTTAGAGAGACCCAGTACTTC
CASSLGLAGFRETQYF
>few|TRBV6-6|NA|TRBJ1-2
TGTGCCAGCAGTTACGGGGGGATGTCCCGGACGGATGGCTACACCTTC
CASSYGGMSRTDGYTF
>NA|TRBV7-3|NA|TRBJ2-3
TGTGCCAGCAGCTTAAAGGGCCGGTACCCCGATACGCAGTATTTT
CASSLKGRYPDTQYF
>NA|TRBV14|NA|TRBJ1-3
TGTGCCAGCAGCGGAAGTGGAAACACCATATATTTT
CASSGSGNTIYF
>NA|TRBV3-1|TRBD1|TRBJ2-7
TGTGCCAGCAGCCCCACCCTGACAGGGCCCTACGAGCAGTACTTC
CASSPTLTGPYEQYF